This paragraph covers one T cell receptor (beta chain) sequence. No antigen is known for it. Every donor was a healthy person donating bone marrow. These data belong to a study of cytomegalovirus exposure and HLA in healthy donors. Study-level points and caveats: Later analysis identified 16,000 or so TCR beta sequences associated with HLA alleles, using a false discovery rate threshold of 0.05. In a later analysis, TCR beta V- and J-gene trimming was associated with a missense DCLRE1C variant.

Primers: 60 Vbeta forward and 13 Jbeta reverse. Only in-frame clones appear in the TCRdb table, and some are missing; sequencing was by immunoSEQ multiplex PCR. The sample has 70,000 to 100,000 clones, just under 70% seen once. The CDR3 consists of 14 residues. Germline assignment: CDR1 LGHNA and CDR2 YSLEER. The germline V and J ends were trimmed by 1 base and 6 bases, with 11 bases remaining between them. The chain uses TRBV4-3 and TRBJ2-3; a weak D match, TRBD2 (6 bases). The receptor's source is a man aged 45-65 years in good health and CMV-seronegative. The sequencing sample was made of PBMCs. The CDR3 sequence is CASSQVSGGDTQYF. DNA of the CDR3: TGCGCCAGCAGCCAAGTTAGTGGGGGGGATACGCAGTATTTT.